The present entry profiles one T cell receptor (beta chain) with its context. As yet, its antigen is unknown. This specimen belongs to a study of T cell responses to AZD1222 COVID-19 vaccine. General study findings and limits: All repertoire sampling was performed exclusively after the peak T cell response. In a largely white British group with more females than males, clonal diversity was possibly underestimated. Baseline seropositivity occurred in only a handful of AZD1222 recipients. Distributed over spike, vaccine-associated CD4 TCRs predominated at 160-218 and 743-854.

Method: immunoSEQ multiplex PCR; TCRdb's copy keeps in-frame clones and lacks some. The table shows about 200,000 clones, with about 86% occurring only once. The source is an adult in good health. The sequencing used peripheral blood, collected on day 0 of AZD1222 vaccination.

The CDR3 DNA is TGTGCCAGCAGTTTCTCCGGGACAGGACCCTACGAGCAGTACTTC. Its protein product is CASSFSGTGPYEQYF. The gene calls are TRBV28 and TRBJ2-7, with 8 bases matching TRBD1. V lost 3 bases and J lost 2; bases outside the gene matches: 6. The CDR3 runs 15 residues. Per germline, CDR1 MDHEN and CDR2 SYDVKM.